Listed below are T cell receptor beta chains from one sample, sequenced in a study of OX40 agonist ivuxolimab in advanced cancers. Sequenced by immunoSEQ multiplex PCR; TCRdb stores in-frame clones only, minus some. This sample has tens of thousands of clones; about 80% occur once, and the top ten carry about 4.3%. The sample was CD4+ or CD8+ T cells sorted from blood, taken in a trial of the OX40 agonist ivuxolimab. The receptors originated from an adult with an advanced solid tumor such as melanoma, head and neck, liver or kidney cancer. Both conserved end residues are part of each CDR3. The order of the fields is J gene, clone size, D gene, V gene, CDR3 protein, CDR3 DNA. The D gene is left open where the match is weak. Expanded clones get a size class; other rows say once, few or many, or leave the size out.

TRBJ2-7,.,.,TRBV6-1,CASLPAPGLGYEQYF,TGTGCCAGCCTACCCGCCCCCGGACTGGGCTACGAGCAGTACTTC
TRBJ2-1,.,TRBD2,TRBV5-1,CASSRSPGVAGANEQFF,TGCGCCAGCAGCCGTTCGCCGGGGGTAGCGGGGGCGAATGAGCAGTTCTTC
TRBJ2-2,.,.,TRBV5-6,CASSLALGSNTGELFF,TGTGCCAGCAGCCTGGCGTTAGGAAGCAACACCGGGGAGCTGTTTTTT
TRBJ2-7,.,TRBD2,TRBV5-3,CARSRNDSPAGGPNEQYF,TGTGCCAGAAGCCGTAACGACTCACCAGCGGGAGGGCCCAACGAGCAGTACTTC
TRBJ2-1,.,TRBD2,TRBV5-1,CASSPQGGINEQFF,TGCGCCAGCAGCCCCCAGGGAGGGATCAATGAGCAGTTCTTC
TRBJ2-7,.,.,TRBV7-9,CASIPPGHYEQYF,TGTGCCAGCATCCCGCCCGGTCACTACGAGCAGTACTTC
TRBJ2-7,.,.,TRBV7-9,CASSHRDGSSYEQYF,TGTGCCAGCAGCCACCGGGACGGGAGCTCCTACGAGCAGTACTTC
TRBJ1-1,.,.,TRBV11-2,CASSLVLGSTEAFF,TGTGCCAGCAGCTTAGTTCTGGGTTCCACTGAAGCTTTCTTT
TRBJ1-1,few,.,TRBV19,CASSAKKDAGVGAEAFF,TGTGCCAGTAGTGCTAAGAAGGACGCCGGGGTGGGGGCTGAAGCTTTCTTT
TRBJ2-6,.,TRBD1,TRBV7-3,CASSLQGAGANVLTF,TGTGCCAGCAGCTTACAGGGGGCTGGGGCCAACGTCCTGACTTTC
TRBJ2-6,.,.,TRBV28,CASVNQGAGANVLTF,TGTGCCAGCGTCAATCAGGGAGCTGGGGCCAACGTCCTGACTTTC
TRBJ2-1,once,TRBD1,TRBV2,CASRGQGVSYNEQFF,TGTGCCAGCAGGGGACAGGGGGTATCCTACAATGAGCAGTTCTTC
TRBJ2-1,.,TRBD2,TRBV7-9,CASSPGLAGDEQFF,TGTGCCAGCAGCCCGGGACTAGCAGGCGATGAGCAGTTCTTC
TRBJ2-2,once,.,TRBV7-8,CASTPLGGRAGELFF,TGTGCCAGCACCCCACTGGGGGGAAGGGCCGGGGAGCTGTTTTTT
TRBJ2-2,.,TRBD1,TRBV6-1,CASAKGASGELFF,TGTGCCAGCGCCAAGGGGGCGAGCGGGGAGCTGTTTTTT
TRBJ1-2,.,TRBD1,TRBV29-1,CSVDSGQGNYGYTF,TGCAGCGTTGACTCGGGACAGGGGAACTATGGCTACACCTTC
TRBJ2-1,few,TRBD1,TRBV19,CASSREQGANEQFF,TGTGCCAGTAGTAGGGAACAGGGGGCAAATGAGCAGTTCTTC
TRBJ2-1,.,.,TRBV29-1,CSVEGTGRVF,TGCAGCGTTGAGGGGACGGGCCGGGTCTTC
TRBJ2-3,.,.,TRBV9,CASSLGADTQYF,TGTGCCAGCAGCTTAGGGGCAGATACGCAGTATTTT
TRBJ1-2,.,TRBD1,TRBV9,CASSAGTGEESGYTF,TGTGCCAGCAGCGCCGGGACAGGGGAGGAGAGTGGCTACACCTTC
TRBJ1-2,once,.,TRBV9,CASSANRDSNYGYTF,TGTGCCAGCAGCGCAAACAGGGACTCTAACTATGGCTACACCTTC
TRBJ1-5,.,TRBD1,TRBV30,CAWSVPGQGQPQHF,TGTGCCTGGAGTGTCCCGGGACAGGGTCAGCCCCAGCATTTT
TRBJ2-5,.,.,TRBV28,CASSRGGTQETQYF,TGTGCCAGCAGTAGGGGGGGGACCCAAGAGACCCAGTACTTC
TRBJ2-2,few,TRBD2,TRBV19,CASSHPGLAGANTGELFF,TGTGCCAGTAGTCACCCGGGACTAGCGGGGGCAAACACCGGGGAGCTGTTTTTT
TRBJ1-2,.,.,TRBV29-1,CSVGRGRGYTF,TGCAGCGTTGGCAGGGGAAGGGGCTACACCTTC
TRBJ2-1,once,TRBD2,TRBV10-3,CAISWTSGSNNEQFF,TGTGCCATCAGCTGGACTAGCGGGAGTAACAATGAGCAGTTCTTC
TRBJ2-1,.,TRBD2,TRBV29-1,CSVASGIPDEQFF,TGCAGCGTTGCTAGCGGGATACCCGATGAGCAGTTCTTC
TRBJ1-4,.,.,TRBV2,CASSGSGEKLFF,TGTGCCAGCAGTGGGTCCGGTGAAAAACTGTTTTTT
TRBJ1-2,once,TRBD1,TRBV5-1,CASSSQGADYGYTF,TGCGCCAGCAGCTCGCAGGGGGCTGACTATGGCTACACCTTC
TRBJ2-5,.,.,TRBV14,CASSQDREGAETQYF,TGTGCCAGCAGCCAAGACAGGGAAGGAGCCGAGACCCAGTACTTC
TRBJ1-2,.,.,TRBV4-1,CASTLGGAAKNYGYTF,TGCGCCAGCACCCTAGGGGGGGCAGCGAAAAACTATGGCTACACCTTC
TRBJ2-7,.,.,TRBV9,CASSVEGLGSYEQYF,TGTGCCAGCAGCGTCGAGGGGTTGGGCAGCTACGAGCAGTACTTC
TRBJ2-1,.,TRBD2,TRBV19,CASSITGLAVYNEQFF,TGTGCCAGTAGTATTACGGGACTAGCGGTTTACAATGAGCAGTTCTTC
TRBJ2-6,.,.,TRBV6-5,CASSSQGQLGANVLTF,TGTGCCAGCAGTTCCCAGGGGCAACTGGGGGCCAACGTCCTGACTTTC
TRBJ1-2,once,TRBD1,TRBV28,CASSWGQNYGYTF,TGTGCCAGCAGCTGGGGACAGAACTATGGCTACACCTTC
TRBJ2-2,.,.,TRBV4-1,CASSPLRVSDTGELFF,TGCGCCAGCAGCCCTCTCCGTGTCTCGGACACCGGGGAGCTGTTTTTT
TRBJ2-1,.,TRBD2,TRBV9,CASSPRAGGPKNEQFF,TGTGCCAGCAGCCCCCGGGCGGGAGGGCCAAAAAATGAGCAGTTCTTC
TRBJ2-7,.,TRBD2,TRBV7-2,CASSRGGHYEQYF,TGTGCCAGCAGCCGCGGGGGGCACTACGAGCAGTACTTC
TRBJ1-1,.,.,TRBV5-8,CASSLGTKMNTEAFF,TGTGCCAGCAGCTTGGGGACAAAAATGAACACTGAAGCTTTCTTT
TRBJ1-1,.,.,TRBV5-4,CAITRLENTEAFF,TGTGCCATAACCCGGCTAGAGAACACTGAAGCTTTCTTT
TRBJ2-3,few,.,TRBV7-8,CASSLGQITDTQYF,TGTGCCAGCAGCTTAGGACAGATAACAGATACGCAGTATTTT
TRBJ2-4,.,.,TRBV18,CASSDGRDGQNIQYF,TGTGCCAGCTCTGACGGCCGGGACGGACAAAACATTCAGTACTTC
TRBJ1-1,few,.,TRBV27,CASSRTAPVGRFTEAFF,TGTGCCAGCAGTAGGACAGCCCCCGTAGGGAGGTTCACTGAAGCTTTCTTT
TRBJ2-7,.,TRBD2,TRBV6-5,CASSYSTLASGYEQYF,TGTGCCAGCAGTTACTCGACTCTCGCTAGCGGGTACGAGCAGTACTTC
TRBJ1-5,once,.,TRBV6-6,CASSRTGSGPQHF,TGTGCCAGCAGCCGGACCGGCAGCGGGCCCCAGCATTTT